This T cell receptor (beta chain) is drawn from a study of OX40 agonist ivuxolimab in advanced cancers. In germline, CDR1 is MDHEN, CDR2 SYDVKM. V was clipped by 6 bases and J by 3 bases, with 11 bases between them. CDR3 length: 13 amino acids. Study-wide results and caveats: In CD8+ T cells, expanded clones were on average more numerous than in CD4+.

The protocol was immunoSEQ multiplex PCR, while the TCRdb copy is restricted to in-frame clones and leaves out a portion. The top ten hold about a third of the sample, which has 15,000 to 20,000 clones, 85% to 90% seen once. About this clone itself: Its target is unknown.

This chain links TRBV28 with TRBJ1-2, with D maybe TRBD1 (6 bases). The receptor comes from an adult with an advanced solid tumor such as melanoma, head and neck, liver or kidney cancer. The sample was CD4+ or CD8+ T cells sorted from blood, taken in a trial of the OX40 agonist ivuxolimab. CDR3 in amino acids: CASRYRVYYGYTF. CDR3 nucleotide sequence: TGTGCCAGCAGATACAGGGTGTACTATGGCTACACCTTC.